The sequence of this T cell receptor (beta chain) was determined in a study of OX40 agonist ivuxolimab in advanced cancers. At the level of the study: Aged roughly 23 to 90 with a mean of roughly 63 years, they were 82.7% male.

Deletions cut 0 bases from V and 3 bases from J, with 12 bases between. CDR1 and CDR2 from the germline V gene are MGHRA and YSYEKL. The CDR3 is 15 residues long. Study results and caveats: Blood T cells, both CD4+ and CD8+, expanded clonally by week 6 at 0.1 to 3.0 mg/kg. The mean number of expanded clones was higher in CD8+ T cells than in CD4+. Some patients who did not respond also had low normalized T-cell clonal expansion.

As regards this clone: Its antigen is still unknown.

TCRdb's table, derived via immunoSEQ multiplex PCR, lists solely in-frame clones and lacks some. The sample lists roughly 74,000 clones, 84% occurring once. The sample here was CD4+ or CD8+ T cells sorted from blood, taken in a trial of the OX40 agonist ivuxolimab. The source is an adult with an advanced solid tumor such as melanoma, head and neck, liver or kidney cancer. The J gene is TRBJ2-7, the V gene TRBV4-1, with D unresolved. The DNA of the CDR3 is TGCGCCAGCAGCCAAGATGGATGGGGAATCTACGAGCAGTACTTC. Protein sequence: CASSQDGWGIYEQYF.